This T cell receptor (beta chain) was recovered during a study of OX40 agonist ivuxolimab in advanced cancers. At the level of the study: Partial responses occurred in Three dose-escalation patients, one with hepatocellular carcinoma and two with cutaneous melanoma.

Generated by immunoSEQ multiplex PCR, the TCRdb table keeps only in-frame clones and is missing some. The table shows 40,000 or so clones, with 80% to 95% occurring only once. The CDR3 has 16 residues. After removal of 1 base from V and 5 bases from J, the junction contained 8 bases not matched to a gene. The germline V gene has CDR1 SGHDT and CDR2 YYEEEE. The V call is TRBV5-6, the J call TRBJ2-5; TRBD2 aligns across 10 bases. Sequencing was performed on CD4+ or CD8+ T cells sorted from blood, taken in a trial of the OX40 agonist ivuxolimab. The TCR originated in an adult with an advanced solid tumor such as melanoma, head and neck, liver or kidney cancer. The CDR3 spells CASSLLASGSRETQYF. DNA of the CDR3: TGTGCCAGCAGCTTGTTGGCTAGCGGGAGTCGGGAGACCCAGTACTTC.